This T cell receptor beta chain was recovered during a study of beta chain features in type 1 diabetes. Study summary: Cells sorted and examined across all samples totaled more than 95,000,000.

As for this clone: The antigen is unknown.

Study-wide results and limits: More deletions and fewer insertions at VDJ junctions were seen in type 1 diabetes patients. Because the template was cDNA, high-expressing cells might be over-represented.

Expressed TCRB transcripts were sequenced after all isolated RNA was converted to cDNA. Libraries were prepared by immunoSEQ multiplex PCR; TCRdb keeps only in-frame clonotypes and omits some of them. The sample has around 290,000 clones, 8% seen once. Germline CDR1 and CDR2: SQVTM and ANQGSEA. Trimming took 5 bases from V and 4 from J, leaving 11 bases between them. The CDR3 runs to 12 residues. The TCR was taken from a young woman in good health. The sample comprised central memory CD4+ T cells from blood. The genes are TRBV29-1 and TRBJ1-2; no reliable D call. CDR3 region: CSVSDGPYGYTF. Written as DNA, the CDR3 is TGCAGCGTTAGTGACGGTCCCTATGGCTACACCTTC.